This entry features one TCR beta chain sequence. What it binds is unknown. A multiplex PCR was run with 60 Vbeta primers and 13 Jbeta primers. Assay: immunoSEQ multiplex PCR; the TCRdb copy retains only in-frame clones and omits some. The sample lists more than 95,000 clones; 65% to 75% were seen once. The data derive from a study of cytomegalovirus exposure and HLA in healthy donors. Study in general: HLA-typed donors were the source of tens of millions of unique TCRs held in an early data release. Of all 400 or so donors who were genotyped, roughly 81% belonged to the Caucasian-associated ancestry cluster. Points from the study as a whole: Follow-up analysis later connected one missense variant in DCLRE1C with trimming of TCR beta V- and J-genes. The study designated 150 to 200 TCR beta chains cytomegalovirus-associated.

The CDR3 has 16 residues. Germline V gene lookup returns CDR1 MNHEY and CDR2 SMNVEV (reference sequence). V shed 5 bases and J 2 bases; nucleotides not matched to a gene: 7. This chain uses TRBV27 with TRBJ1-5, with 9 bases lining up with TRBD1. Sequences were obtained from PBMCs. This clonotype was obtained from a man in his forties in good health and CMV-seropositive. The CDR3 reads CASSTLRTGGNQPQHF. The DNA of the CDR3 is TGTGCCAGCAGTACCCTTCGGACAGGGGGCAATCAGCCCCAGCATTTT.